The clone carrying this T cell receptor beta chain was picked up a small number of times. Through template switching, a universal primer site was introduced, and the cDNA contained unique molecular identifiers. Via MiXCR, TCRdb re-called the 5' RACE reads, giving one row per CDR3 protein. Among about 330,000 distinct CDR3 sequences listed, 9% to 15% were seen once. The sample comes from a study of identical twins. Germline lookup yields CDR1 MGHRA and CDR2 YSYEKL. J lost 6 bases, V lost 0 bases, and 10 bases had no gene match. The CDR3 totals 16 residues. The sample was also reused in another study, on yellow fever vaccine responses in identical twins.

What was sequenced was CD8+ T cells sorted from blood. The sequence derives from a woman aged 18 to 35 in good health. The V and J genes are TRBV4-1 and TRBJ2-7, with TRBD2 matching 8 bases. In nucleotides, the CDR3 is TGCGCCAGCAGCCAAGACACCCCCGGGACTAGATTCGAGCAGTACTTC. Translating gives CASSQDTPGTRFEQYF.